This TCR beta chain was identified during a study of brain T cells in children with intractable seizures. Findings of the study overall: Clones missing pre-surgery may reflect undersampling of that blood sample.

Time point indicated: blood from clinic visit 5 months post-surgery; TSC patient then seizure free. Pre-surgery treatment included at least one anti-epileptic drug. This table comes from immunoSEQ multiplex PCR, and its TCRdb copy is limited to in-frame clones, with some not included. Of hundreds of thousands of clones in the sample, over 90% were seen once. A remark on this clone: Its matching antigen is unknown.

Germline CDR1 reads SGHTA; CDR2 reads FQGNSA. CDR3 length equals 16 residues. V shed 5 bases and J 0 bases; nucleotides not matched to a gene: 9. The source is a boy younger than two with tuberous sclerosis and intractable seizures. The chain employs TRBV7-2 and TRBJ1-2; TRBD1 aligns across 7 bases. Material: peripheral blood, obtained 4 to 6 months after surgery. The chain's CDR3 is CASSLEDRVSNYGYTF. The CDR3 DNA reads as TGTGCCAGCAGCCTAGAAGACAGGGTGTCTAACTATGGCTACACCTTC.